This T cell receptor (beta chain) appears in the sequencing data of a study of blood T cell repertoires in COVID-19. Overall study: The study drew acute and convalescent COVID-19 samples from the United States, Italy and Spain. Sample material is recorded as cDNA or gDNA derived from T cells, B-cell-depleted T cells, or PBMCs.

Original data processing: Amplifying reference gene primers gave estimates of nucleated cell counts. The protocol was immunoSEQ multiplex PCR, while the TCRdb copy is restricted to in-frame clones and leaves out a portion. V and J calls and clone size are as listed in that table; D and trimming were resolved from the DNA. The sample contains 150,000 to 200,000 clones, 75% to 85% of which appear only once. This CDR3 region has 14 residues. Between the trimmed V and J ends, which lost 6 bases and 1 base, there was a span of 12 bases. Germline V lookup: CDR1 LNHDA, CDR2 SQIVND (reference sequence). This sequence joins TRBV19 and TRBJ1-1, with a possible D match to TRBD1 (6 bases). This TCR was sampled from a woman older than 75 with COVID-19, enrolled during active disease. The sample comprised peripheral blood. The CDR3 region has the DNA TGTGCCAGTAGCCCCGGGACACCGAACACTGAAGCTTTCTTT. Translating gives CASSPGTPNTEAFF.